This TCR beta chain is drawn from a study of CD8+CD57+ T cells in acquired aplastic anemia (dated by TCRdb to the late 2010s). Context from the whole study: Extracted DNA from sorted CD4+ and CD8+ cells averaged approximately 3 ug, ranging from roughly 0.2 to 30 ug. An average of around 10 million reads for CD4+ cells and 11 million or so reads for CD8+ cells was obtained from healthy donor samples. Overall study outcomes, separate from this receptor: Between patients and healthy controls, no significant difference in CD8+ Simpson's diversity was found (P=0.060). Twenty-nine CD8+ CDR3 sequences were found in both patients and controls but appeared to be highly expressed in patients and within the immunodominant clones of the patients.

In the study, sorted CD4+ and CD8+ blood T cells from patients with severe aplastic anemia and from healthy subjects underwent deep sequencing of TCR repertoires. Ficoll-Paque density gradient centrifugation was used to isolate peripheral blood mononuclear cells. Before DNA was extracted, CD4+ and CD8+ T cells were sorted using either FACS or magnetic beads. Genomic DNA served as template for TCR beta VDJ combination and CDR3 sequence profiling. An Illumina HiSeq 2000 was used for TCR repertoire sequencing. From the authors' description of their analysis: Repertoires were assessed using TRBV/TRBJ rearrangement plots, CDR3 size and DJ length profiles, and Simpson's diversity index. Whichever DNA sequence was most abundant in the deep sequencing data was defined as the immunodominant clone. CDR3 amino acid sequences were screened for sharing across subjects and compared with published repertoires and the VDJdb database. The public reads were reanalyzed by TCRdb: fastp trimming at Q25, MiXCR alignment, in-frame beta chains only. Rows matching on CDR3 protein sequence are summarized as one entry with the most common DNA and genes. TCRdb, rather than the study authors, made the V and J calls. The sample yields about 110,000 distinct CDR3 sequences; less than 65% were counted once. The ten largest clones add up to roughly 31% of the sample.

Details on this clonotype: Its antigen is not yet known. The sample holds no much larger clone one base away, and base qualities are not on file.

From the germline V gene, CDR1 is MGHRA and CDR2 is YSYEKL. From the cysteine up to the phenylalanine, the CDR3 has a length of 17 residues. Just CDR3 DNA is preserved here, 51 bases in frame from base 1. V ends up 4 bases short and J 8 bases short, with an unmatched junction base count of 15. The clonotype comes from a human donor in good health, serving as a control. The receptor chain draws on TRBV4-1 and TRBJ2-1; 9 nucleotides in the junction match TRBD1. Input material: sorted CD4+, CD8+, or CD8+CD57+ T cells (not recorded which) from PBMCs. CDR3 sequence: CASSPNLGDRDSDEQFF. In nucleotide form, the sequence is TGCGCCAGCAGCCCGAATTTGGGGGACAGGGATTCCGATGAGCAGTTCTTC.